The 20 T cell receptor beta chains listed next were all sequenced from one sample in a study of blood T cell repertoires in COVID-19. Repertoires were generated with immunoSEQ multiplex PCR, while TCRdb's copy carries only in-frame clones and drops some. Altogether 200,000 to 250,000 clones are present, 88% being singletons, with the ten largest covering roughly 3.7%. What was sequenced was PBMCs or T cells enriched from blood (not recorded which). These receptors were obtained from a woman aged 25-40 years who had been exposed to COVID-19.

The rearrangement joins TRBV7-8 to TRBJ2-7, with 9 bases that match TRBD1. Trimming at V came to 5 bases and at J to 4 bases, leaving 18 bases not matched to a gene. Germline CDR1 reads SGHVS; CDR2 reads FQNEAQ. The CDR3 consists of 18 residues. The CDR3 is CASSVPSLPTGGWYEQYF. CDR3 bases: TGTGCCAGCAGCGTACCATCCCTCCCTACAGGGGGCTGGTACGAGCAGTACTTC.

V is TRBV11-2 and J is TRBJ2-3; D is ambiguous. Trimming stripped 1 base from V and 4 bases from J, with 3 bases between. The CDR3 runs 12 residues. Germline values: CDR1 SGHAT, CDR2 FQNNGV. In nucleotides, the CDR3 is TGTGCCAGCAGCTTAGCTGCAGATACGCAGTATTTT. Protein product: CASSLAADTQYF.

The chain is built from TRBV19 and TRBJ2-2; D perhaps matches TRBD1 (5 bases). Germline CDR1 is LNHDA and CDR2 is SQIVND (reference sequence). The CDR3 is made up of 16 amino acids. Deletions cut 4 bases from V and 5 bases from J, with 17 bases between. CDR3 region: CASSKNPQGRTGELFF. CDR3 nucleotide sequence: TGTGCCAGTAGTAAGAATCCCCAGGGTCGAACCGGGGAGCTGTTTTTT.

This clone was recorded a few times. The V gene is TRBV3-1 (or the pseudogene TRBV3-2), the J gene TRBJ1-6; D unresolved. The CDR3 extends over 15 amino acids. The V gene's germline CDR1 is LGHDT and CDR2 YNNKEL (reference sequence). V was cut by 0 bases and J by 8 bases, with 11 bases left in between. The CDR3 sequence is CASSQDGRGYSPLHF. Written as DNA, the CDR3 is TGTGCCAGCAGCCAAGATGGGCGGGGTTATTCACCCCTCCACTTT.

The V gene is TRBV19, the J gene TRBJ1-4; a possible D gene is TRBD1 (5 bases). The CDR3 extends over 14 amino acids. Per the germline V gene, CDR1 is LNHDA and CDR2 is SQIVND (reference sequence). V shed 5 bases and J shed 8 bases, with 15 bases lying between them. DNA for the CDR3: TGTGCCAGTAGTTCCCAGGGATCTGGGGAAAAACTGTTTTTT. Translated, it gives CASSSQGSGEKLFF. Full variable domain (remainder filled in from reference TRBV19 and TRBJ1-4): DGGITQSPKYLFRKEGQNVTLSCEQNLNHDAMYWYRQDPGQGLRLIYYSQIVNDFQKGDIAEGYSVSREKKESFPLTVTSAQKNPTAFYLCASSSQGSGEKLFFGSGTQLSVL.

The chain links TRBV5-6 to TRBJ2-3; D might be TRBD2 (6 bases). This CDR3 is 16 amino acids long. V was shortened by 1 base and J by 4 bases, with 16 bases between the two germline ends. Germline loops: CDR1 SGHDT, CDR2 YYEEEE. This CDR3 reads CASSLYPGPGADTQYF. The CDR3 coding sequence is TGTGCCAGCAGCTTGTATCCGGGCCCGGGGGCAGATACGCAGTATTTT.

The count of this clone is one. The rearrangement links TRBV16 to TRBJ1-5; D unresolved. The germline V gene has CDR1 KGHSY and CDR2 FQNENV. V shed 0 bases and J shed 7 bases, with 10 bases lying between them. The CDR3 length is 14 residues. CDR3 region: CASSQSDRGQPQHF. The CDR3 region has the DNA TGTGCCAGCAGCCAATCAGATAGAGGCCAGCCCCAGCATTTT.

The chain is built from TRBV5-1 and TRBJ2-7; 8 nucleotides align to TRBD2. The V and J ends lost 3 bases and 0 bases, in that order; junction bases with no gene match: 11. The germline CDR1 and CDR2 sequences are SGHRS and YFSETQ. This CDR3 comprises 17 residues. CDR3 nucleotides: TGCGCCAGCAGCTCCGTCCCAGCGGGAGCGACCTCCTACGAGCAGTACTTC. Its translation is CASSSVPAGATSYEQYF.

This chain joins TRBV14 and TRBJ2-2; D is unclear. Germline V CDR1 and CDR2: SGHDN, FVKESK. This CDR3 comprises 13 residues. The V end lost 3 bases, the J end lost 4 bases, and 6 bases lay between the germline ends. The CDR3 DNA reads TGTGCCAGCAGCCAGCGGCTCACCGGGGAGCTGTTTTTT. It yields the protein CASSQRLTGELFF.

This chain joins TRBV6-5 and TRBJ1-6, with 10 bases that match TRBD1. The CDR3 extends over 14 amino acids. Germline V gene sequence: CDR1 MNHEY, CDR2 SVGAGI. J gave up 8 bases and V 8 bases, and 6 bases lay outside the gene matches. The CDR3 coding sequence is TGTGCCAGCTTTTCCGGGACAGGGGATTCACCCCTCCACTTT. Its protein product is CASFSGTGDSPLHF.

The chain uses TRBV12-5 and TRBJ2-7; 8 bases are shared with TRBD1. CDR1 and CDR2 from the germline V gene are LGHNT and FRNRAP. The CDR3 extends over 16 amino acids. V lost 3 bases and J lost 6; bases outside the gene matches: 13. CDR3: CASGFSQGAGDLEQYF. For the CDR3, the DNA is TGTGCTAGTGGTTTCTCCCAGGGGGCTGGGGATCTCGAGCAGTACTTC.

The chain combines TRBV6-5 with TRBJ1-6; 7 nucleotides match TRBD1. The CDR3 is made up of 15 amino acids. The V and J ends lost 2 bases and 7 bases, in that order; junction bases with no gene match: 5. Germline values: CDR1 MNHEY, CDR2 SVGAGI. CDR3 coding DNA: TGTGCCAGCAGTTACCGAAAACAGGGGAATTCACCCCTCCACTTT. Encoded protein: CASSYRKQGNSPLHF.

The gene calls are TRBV9 and TRBJ1-6, with D unresolved. The V gene's germline CDR1 is SGDLS and CDR2 YYNGEE. This CDR3 is 16 amino acids long. Trimming removed 3 bases at V and 6 bases at J, with 16 bases between. This chain's CDR3 is CASSATPGSINSPLHF. CDR3 DNA: TGTGCCAGCAGCGCAACACCGGGATCGATTAATTCACCCCTCCACTTT.

This clone was counted once. This sequence joins TRBV5-6 and TRBJ2-7; 9 positions agree with TRBD2. The CDR3 contains 18 residues. Germline CDR1 is SGHDT and CDR2 is YYEEEE. Trimming removed 4 bases from V and 0 bases from J; junction bases left unmatched: 14. The CDR3 sequence is CASSLRLAVHPSSYEQYF. Written as DNA, the CDR3 is TGTGCCAGCAGCCTACGACTAGCGGTCCACCCTAGCTCCTACGAGCAGTACTTC.

The V call is TRBV18, the J call TRBJ2-5, with TRBD1 matching over 8 bases. Germline CDR1 KGHSH, CDR2 LQKENI. The CDR3 consists of 17 residues. V trimming: 1 base; J trimming: 2 bases; junction bases outside the gene matches: 9. The CDR3 reads CASSPLLGQDKQETQYF. Written as DNA, the CDR3 is TGTGCCAGCTCACCACTCTTGGGACAGGATAAACAAGAGACCCAGTACTTC.

The rearrangement uses TRBV5-1 and TRBJ1-4; 8 bases agree with TRBD1. Germline CDR1 SGHRS, CDR2 YFSETQ. J was trimmed by 2 bases and V by 2 bases; bases with no gene match: 2. This CDR3 spans 15 amino acids. The CDR3 loop is CASSFGQGTNEKLFF. The DNA of the CDR3 is TGCGCCAGCAGCTTCGGACAGGGTACTAATGAAAAACTGTTTTTT.

The rearrangement joins TRBV7-2 to TRBJ1-3; D remains ambiguous. Germline CDR1 reads SGHTA; CDR2 reads FQGNSA. V dropped 3 bases and J dropped 1 base, with 7 bases sitting between them. CDR3 length: 14 amino acids. The CDR3 region has the DNA TGTGCCAGCAGCTTCGGAGGGTCTGGAAACACCATATATTTT. As protein: CASSFGGSGNTIYF.

The chain carries TRBV28 and TRBJ2-1, with TRBD1 matching 7 bases. This CDR3 contains 16 residues. The germline V gene encodes CDR1 MDHEN and CDR2 SYDVKM. V was clipped by 6 bases and J by 3 bases; unmatched bases: 11. CDR3 in DNA: TGTGCCAGCAGCTTCCCCGCGACAGGGTACTACAATGAGCAGTTCTTC. Its protein product is CASSFPATGYYNEQFF.

The chain combines TRBV2 with TRBJ1-1, with D unresolved. Per the germline V gene, CDR1 is SNHLY and CDR2 is FYNNEI. V lost 9 bases to trimming and J lost 4 bases, with 15 bases between them. This CDR3 has 13 residues. The CDR3 DNA reads TGTGCCAGGAATAAAATCCCGGGCACTGAAGCTTTCTTT. It yields the protein CARNKIPGTEAFF.

The V and J genes are TRBV28 and TRBJ2-7; possibly TRBD1 for D (6 bases). Germline V gives CDR1 MDHEN, CDR2 SYDVKM. This CDR3 comprises 13 residues. V was cut by 6 bases and J by 3 bases, with 12 bases left in between. This CDR3 is CASSPAGDYEQYF. The CDR3 nucleotides are TGTGCCAGCAGCCCTGCAGGGGACTACGAGCAGTACTTC.